The T cell receptor (beta chain) described here comes from a study of T cell responses to AZD1222 COVID-19 vaccine. Findings of the study overall: No day 14 peak samples; only post-peak repertoires were characterized. Spike-wide coverage was observed for vaccine-associated CD4 TCRs, with dominant responses at 160-218 and 743-854. Unmutated variant regions are reportedly targeted by nearly half of spike-specific TCRs. Donors skewed white British and female; clonal diversity was possibly underestimated.

There are 14 residues in the CDR3. Trimming stripped 0 bases from V and 2 bases from J, with 7 bases between. On this clone itself: Its specificity is unknown.

The table came from immunoSEQ multiplex PCR; TCRdb's copy has only in-frame clones and leaves some out. The sample lists 35,000 to 45,000 clones; over 60% were seen once. V and J are TRBV23-1 and TRBJ1-2, with D maybe TRBD1 (5 bases). TRBV23-1 is an ORF, with its function uncertain. The specimen comprised peripheral blood, sampled on day 0 of AZD1222 vaccination. The clonotype originates from an adult in good health. The chain's CDR3 is CASSQSGPNYGYTF. DNA of the CDR3: TGCGCCAGCAGTCAATCGGGGCCCAACTATGGCTACACCTTC.